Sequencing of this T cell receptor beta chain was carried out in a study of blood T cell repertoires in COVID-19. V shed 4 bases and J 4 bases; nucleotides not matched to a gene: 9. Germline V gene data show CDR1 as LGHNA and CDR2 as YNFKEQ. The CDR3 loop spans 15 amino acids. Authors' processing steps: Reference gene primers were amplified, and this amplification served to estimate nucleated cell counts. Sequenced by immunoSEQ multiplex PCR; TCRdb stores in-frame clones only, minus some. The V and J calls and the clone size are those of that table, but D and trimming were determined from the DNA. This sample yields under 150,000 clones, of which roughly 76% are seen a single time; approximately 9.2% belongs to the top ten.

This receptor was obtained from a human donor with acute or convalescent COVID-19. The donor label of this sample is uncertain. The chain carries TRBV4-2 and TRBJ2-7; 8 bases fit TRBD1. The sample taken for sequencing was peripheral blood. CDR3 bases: TGTGCCAGCAGCCCCCAGGGGGCAGGGGAGTACGAGCAGTACTTC. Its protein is CASSPQGAGEYEQYF.